A selection of T cell receptor beta chains follows, all from one sample in a study of regulatory T cells in long-lasting Graves disease. One entry per CDR3 protein results from TCRdb running MiXCR on the multiplex PCR reads. The data contain under 700,000 distinct CDR3 sequences, roughly a sixth of them singletons. This sample also appeared in a second study, on T cells in Graves' hyperthyroidism and ophthalmopathy.

The specimen was peripheral blood mononuclear cells (PBMCs), collected at new diagnosis, from a patient treated with antithyroid drugs. The receptors shown here come from a middle-aged woman with Graves disease. Each CDR3 is given with its conserved first and last residue. The D gene is left open where the match is weak. Expanded clones are given a class, and other clones once, few, many or no size at all.

TGCGCCAGCAGCTTGATTGGGAACCTGAACACTGAAGCTTTCTTT | CASSLIGNLNTEAFF | TRBJ1-1 | - | many | TRBV5-1
TGTGCCAGCAGCGTATCGACAGTAGTCTACGAGCAGTACTTC | CASSVSTVVYEQYF | TRBJ2-7 | - | many | TRBV7-4
TGTGCCAGCAGGCCGACAGGAGAGAACACTGAAGCTTTCTTT | CASRPTGENTEAFF | TRBJ1-1 | - | many | TRBV12-3/TRBV12-4
TGCGCCAGCAGCTTTCTGGGGGACTGGGCACAAGATACGCAGTATTTT | CASSFLGDWAQDTQYF | TRBJ2-3 | - | - | TRBV5-1
TGTGCCAGCAGTCAGGATTCAACTAATGAAAAACTGTTTTTT | CASSQDSTNEKLFF | TRBJ1-4 | - | many | TRBV12-3/TRBV12-4
TGTGCCAGCAGTTTCGGGCGGGGGGTATACAATGAGCAGTTCTTC | CASSFGRGVYNEQFF | TRBJ2-1 | TRBD2 | - | TRBV27
TGTGCCAGCTCCCCCGACAGGGCCAATGAGCAGTTCTTC | CASSPDRANEQFF | TRBJ2-1 | TRBD1 | many | TRBV18
TGTGCCAGTAGTATAGGGGGGACTTCCACAGATACGCAGTATTTT | CASSIGGTSTDTQYF | TRBJ2-3 | - | - | TRBV19
TGTGCCAGCAGAAAGGGACAGAGCTCCTACGAGCAGTACTTC | CASRKGQSSYEQYF | TRBJ2-7 | TRBD1 | many | TRBV6-1
TGTGCCAGCAGCCTATCTCAGGGATCTCAGCCCCAGCATTTT | CASSLSQGSQPQHF | TRBJ1-5 | - | many | TRBV12-3/TRBV12-4
TGCGCCAGCAGCGGACGGGGGGAAGGGACTGAAGCTTTCTTT | CASSGRGEGTEAFF | TRBJ1-1 | - | many | TRBV5-1
TGTGCCAGCAGCCCCCTAGGCGCGGGACCCCAAGAGACCCAGTACTTC | CASSPLGAGPQETQYF | TRBJ2-5 | - | - | TRBV27
TGCAGTGCTAGAGATGACATAACTAACTATGGCTACACCTTC | CSARDDITNYGYTF | TRBJ1-2 | - | many | TRBV20-1
TGTGCCAGCAGCCACCCCCGGGCTATAGAGGGGAATGAGCAGTTCTTC | CASSHPRAIEGNEQFF | TRBJ2-1 | - | - | TRBV3-1
TGCAGTGCTGAAGAGGAGACAGGGAACGAAAAACTGTTTTTT | CSAEEETGNEKLFF | TRBJ1-4 | TRBD1 | few | TRBV20-1
TGCGCCAGCAGCCATACTAGCGGAGGGCAGTACTTC | CASSHTSGGQYF | TRBJ2-7 | TRBD2 | - | TRBV4-1
TGTGCCAGCAGCGTAGAGTGGACCACTGGGGAGACCCAGTACTTC | CASSVEWTTGETQYF | TRBJ2-5 | - | - | TRBV9
TGTGCCATCAGTGAGGGAACCACGGGACTCACTGAAGCTTTCTTT | CAISEGTTGLTEAFF | TRBJ1-1 | - | many | TRBV10-3
TGTGCCAGCAGTCCGGCGGGGAGCTCCTACGAGCAGTACTTC | CASSPAGSSYEQYF | TRBJ2-7 | - | many | TRBV3-1
TGTGCCTGGAGTTGGAGCGGGGGCCCATACAATGAGCAGTTCTTC | CAWSWSGGPYNEQFF | TRBJ2-1 | TRBD2 | many | TRBV30
TGTGCCTGGACCTCCCCCCCCGGGGGGTACTCCTACGAGCAGTACTTC | CAWTSPPGGYSYEQYF | TRBJ2-7 | TRBD2 | - | TRBV30
TGTGCCATCAGTGAGTCTTTAGACGGGAACGCTGAAGCTTTCTTT | CAISESLDGNAEAFF | TRBJ1-1 | - | - | TRBV10-3
TGTGCCAGTAGTATCGGCAGGGCAGCCAATGAGCAGTTCTTC | CASSIGRAANEQFF | TRBJ2-1 | - | - | TRBV19
TGTGCCAGTAGTACTCAGGGACGGCAGGCTTTCTTT | CASSTQGRQAFF | TRBJ1-1 | - | once | TRBV19
TGCGCCAGCAGCTTGGGAGGTTTTGCAGATACGCAGTATTTT | CASSLGGFADTQYF | TRBJ2-3 | - | many | TRBV5-1
TGCAGTGCTAGAGACCTCGACAGCTTTAGGCACTACGAGCAGTACTTC | CSARDLDSFRHYEQYF | TRBJ2-7 | - | - | TRBV20-1
TGCGCCAGCAGGGAGGGAATCGGCCAGCCCCAGCATTTT | CASREGIGQPQHF | TRBJ1-5 | - | few | TRBV10-2
TGTGCCATTTCGACAGGGGCTGCCGGCTACACCTTC | CAISTGAAGYTF | TRBJ1-2 | TRBD1 | few | TRBV19
TGCGCCAGCAGCATACAGGGGAGTAATGAAAAACTGTTTTTT | CASSIQGSNEKLFF | TRBJ1-4 | TRBD1 | many | TRBV4-1
TGTGCCAGTAGTTTCGGACAGGGAAGGGGGTATAGCAATCAGCCCCAGCATTTT | CASSFGQGRGYSNQPQHF | TRBJ1-5 | TRBD1 | - | TRBV19
TGTGCCAGCAGCTTAGAGGGACTAGCGAAGGATACGCAGTATTTT | CASSLEGLAKDTQYF | TRBJ2-3 | TRBD2 | many | TRBV11-3
TGTGCCAGCAGCTTAAGGCAGCTCACAGATACGCAGTATTTT | CASSLRQLTDTQYF | TRBJ2-3 | - | many | TRBV7-3
TGTGCCAGCAGCTTGGTAACAGGGGGCGAGGAGACCCAGTACTTC | CASSLVTGGEETQYF | TRBJ2-5 | TRBD1 | many | TRBV5-6
TGTGCCAGCAGCTTACCTAGTGGCCAGACCCAGTACTTC | CASSLPSGQTQYF | TRBJ2-5 | - | many | TRBV11-2
TGTGCCAGCAGTGCACAGGGGCGGTCCACTGAAGCTTTCTTT | CASSAQGRSTEAFF | TRBJ1-1 | TRBD1 | few | TRBV6-4
TGCGCCAGCAGCTTGGTGGGTCAGGGGGCCGGCAATTCACCCCTCCACTTT | CASSLVGQGAGNSPLHF | TRBJ1-6 | TRBD1 | few | TRBV5-1
TGTGCCAGCAGTTTACTGGGACAGGGTATTACTGGTGCTTTCTTT | CASSLLGQGITGAFF | TRBJ1-1 | TRBD1 | many | TRBV28
TGTGCCAGCAGTTTTTTCACGGGACAGGGTTACAATGAGCAGTTCTTC | CASSFFTGQGYNEQFF | TRBJ2-1 | TRBD1 | - | TRBV7-6
TGCAGTGCTAGAGTGGGGCAGCAGCCCCAGCATTTT | CSARVGQQPQHF | TRBJ1-5 | - | few | TRBV20-1
TGTGCCAGCAGCTTGCAGCCCATCGGGGAGCTGTTTTTT | CASSLQPIGELFF | TRBJ2-2 | - | - | TRBV7-2
TGCGCCAGCAGCCGAGGGCCGGGCTCTTCCTACGAGCAGTACTTC | CASSRGPGSSYEQYF | TRBJ2-7 | - | - | TRBV5-1
TGTGCCAGTAGTACAGGGGGCTTCTACGAGCAGTACTTC | CASSTGGFYEQYF | TRBJ2-7 | TRBD1 | - | TRBV19